The 4 T cell receptor beta chains below come from one sample, sequenced in a study of cytomegalovirus exposure and HLA in healthy donors. In the PCR, 60 Vbeta and 13 Jbeta primers were used. TCRdb keeps only in-frame clones here, not all; method: immunoSEQ multiplex PCR. The sample contains 150,000 to 180,000 clones, over 70% of which appear only once. The source material was PBMCs. Receptors were obtained from a man aged 30 to 45 in good health and CMV-seronegative.

This clone has only one observation. The chain is built from TRBV13 and TRBJ2-7, with 7 bases that match TRBD1. CDR3 length equals 14 residues. Germline V gene data show CDR1 as PRHDT and CDR2 as FYEKMQ (reference sequence). Unmatched junction bases numbered 4, after V lost 2 bases and J lost 3 bases. CDR3 region: CASSLRPGGYEQYF. The CDR3 DNA is TGTGCCAGCAGCTTAAGGCCAGGGGGCTACGAGCAGTACTTC.

Points on this clone: This sample also contains other DNA sequences that code for the same CDR3. This rearrangement joins TRBV5-1 to TRBJ2-7; maybe TRBD1 (6 bases). The V gene's germline CDR1 is SGHRS and CDR2 YFSETQ. Trimming left V 5 bases short and J 4 bases short, with 10 bases between. The CDR3 runs 12 residues. The CDR3 nucleotides read TGCGCCAGCAGGCAGGGGAATTACGAGCAGTACTTC. Amino acid sequence: CASRQGNYEQYF.

The CDR3 DNA sequence: TGTGCCAGCATAGCGGCGGGGGCCTACGAGCAGTACTTC. Translating gives CASIAAGAYEQYF. The rearrangement uses TRBV6-6 and TRBJ2-7; 7 positions agree with TRBD2. Germline V CDR1 and CDR2: MNHNY, SVGAGI (reference sequence). This CDR3 is 13 amino acids long. V dropped 7 bases and J dropped 2; count of bases not matched to a gene: 5.

The rearrangement links TRBV9 to TRBJ2-5, with 7 bases matching TRBD2. The junction had 3 bases not matched to a gene; V was cut back by 3 bases and J by 1 base. This CDR3 has 14 residues. Germline CDR1 is SGDLS and CDR2 is YYNGEE. The CDR3 nucleotides read TGTGCCAGCAGCGGCGGGGGAACCCAAGAGACCCAGTACTTC. This encodes CASSGGGTQETQYF.